This T cell receptor beta chain was captured by sequencing in a study of blood T cell repertoires in COVID-19. Under the authors' procedure: Nucleated cell counts were estimated from reference gene primer amplification. Generated by immunoSEQ multiplex PCR, the TCRdb table keeps only in-frame clones and is missing some. Clone size and the V and J calls come from that table; the DNA yielded D and trimming. The sample includes some 130,000 clones, 70% to 80% of them seen just once. Between the trimmed V and J ends, which lost 5 bases and 4 bases, there was a span of 9 bases. CDR1 is SEHNR, CDR2 FQNEAQ, per germline (reference sequence). The CDR3 contains 14 residues.

The sequenced sample consisted of peripheral blood. The V and J genes are TRBV7-9 and TRBJ1-6, with TRBD1 as a possible D gene (6 bases). The sequence came from a man between 60 and 70 years old who had recovered from COVID-19. The CDR3 sequence is CASSPQGYNSPLHF. CDR3 coding DNA: TGTGCCAGCAGCCCACAGGGTTATAATTCACCCCTCCACTTT.